This paragraph reports one T cell receptor beta chain. Seattle patient enrollment occurred during active infection, with longitudinal follow-up thereafter. The data were taken from a study of blood T cell repertoires in COVID-19. As for the study in general: Samples came from the United States, Italy and Spain, spanning acute and convalescent COVID-19. Sources were T cells, B-cell-depleted T cells, or PBMCs; the material itself was cDNA or gDNA.

In the original processing: Estimated nucleated cell counts came from reference gene primer amplification. The method was immunoSEQ multiplex PCR; TCRdb's version includes in-frame clones alone and lacks a portion of them. From that table come the V and J calls and clone size; the DNA was used to work out D and trimming. The sample includes more than 300,000 clones, around nine tenths seen only once; the top ten take 1.8%. Germline V lookup: CDR1 SGDLS, CDR2 YYNGEE. CDR3 size: 15 residues. Unmatched junction bases numbered 13, after V lost 4 bases and J lost 7 bases. V usage is TRBV9 and J usage is TRBJ1-2; 7 nucleotides line up with TRBD1. The sequence derives from a woman under 40 with COVID-19, enrolled during active disease. The sample consisted of peripheral blood. CDR3: CASSSQGGARSGYTF. CDR3 nucleotide sequence: TGTGCCAGCAGCTCCCAGGGGGGCGCCCGGAGTGGCTACACCTTC.